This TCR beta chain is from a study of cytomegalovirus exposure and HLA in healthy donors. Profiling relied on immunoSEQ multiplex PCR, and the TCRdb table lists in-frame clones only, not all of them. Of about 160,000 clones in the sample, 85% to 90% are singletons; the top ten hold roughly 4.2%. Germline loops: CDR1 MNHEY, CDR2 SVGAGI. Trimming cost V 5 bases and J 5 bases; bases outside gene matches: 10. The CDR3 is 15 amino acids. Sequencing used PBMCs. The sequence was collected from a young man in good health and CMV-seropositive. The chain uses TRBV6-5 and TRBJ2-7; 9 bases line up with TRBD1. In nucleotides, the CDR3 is TGTGCCAGCAGTCAATCCTGGGACAGGGTGGACGAGCAGTACTTC. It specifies CASSQSWDRVDEQYF.